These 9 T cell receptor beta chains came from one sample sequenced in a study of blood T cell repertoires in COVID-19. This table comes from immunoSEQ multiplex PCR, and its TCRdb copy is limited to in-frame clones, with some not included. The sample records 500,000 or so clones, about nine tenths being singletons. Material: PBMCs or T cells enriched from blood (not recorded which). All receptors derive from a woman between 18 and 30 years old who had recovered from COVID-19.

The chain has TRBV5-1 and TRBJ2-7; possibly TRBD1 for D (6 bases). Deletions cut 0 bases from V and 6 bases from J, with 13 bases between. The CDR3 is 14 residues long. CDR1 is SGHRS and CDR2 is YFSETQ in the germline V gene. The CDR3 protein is CASSLGQENSEQYF. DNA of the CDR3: TGCGCCAGCAGCTTGGGACAGGAAAATAGCGAGCAGTACTTC.

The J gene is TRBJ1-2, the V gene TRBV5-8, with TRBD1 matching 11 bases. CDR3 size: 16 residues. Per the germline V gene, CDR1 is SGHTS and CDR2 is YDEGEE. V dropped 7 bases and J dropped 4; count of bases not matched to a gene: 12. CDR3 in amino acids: CASPFRTGGFVYGYTF. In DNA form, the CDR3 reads TGTGCCAGCCCTTTCCGGACAGGGGGCTTTGTCTATGGCTACACCTTC.

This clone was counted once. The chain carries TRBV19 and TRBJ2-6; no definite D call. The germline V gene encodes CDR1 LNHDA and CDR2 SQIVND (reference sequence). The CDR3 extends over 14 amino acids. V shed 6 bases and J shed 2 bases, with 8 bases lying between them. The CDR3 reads CASSLITGANVLTF. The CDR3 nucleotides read TGTGCCAGTAGCCTAATCACTGGGGCCAACGTCCTGACTTTC.

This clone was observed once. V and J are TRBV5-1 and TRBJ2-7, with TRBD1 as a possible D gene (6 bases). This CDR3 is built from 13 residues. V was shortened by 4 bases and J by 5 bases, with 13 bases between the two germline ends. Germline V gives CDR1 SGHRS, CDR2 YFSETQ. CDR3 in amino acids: CASSENTGHEQYF. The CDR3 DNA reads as TGCGCCAGCAGCGAGAATACAGGGCACGAGCAGTACTTC. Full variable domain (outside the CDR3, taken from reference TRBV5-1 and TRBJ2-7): KAGVTQTPRYLIKTRGQQVTLSCSPISGHRSVSWYQQTPGQGLQFLFEYFSETQRNKGNFPGRFSGRQFSNSRSEMNVSTLELGDSALYLCASSENTGHEQYFGPGTRLTVT.

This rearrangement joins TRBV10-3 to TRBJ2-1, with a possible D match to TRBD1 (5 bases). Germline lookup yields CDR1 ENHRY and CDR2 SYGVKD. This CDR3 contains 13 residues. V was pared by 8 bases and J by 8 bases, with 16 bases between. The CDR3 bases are TGTGCCATCCAGAGCCCAGACAGACATGAGCAGTTCTTC. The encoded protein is CAIQSPDRHEQFF.

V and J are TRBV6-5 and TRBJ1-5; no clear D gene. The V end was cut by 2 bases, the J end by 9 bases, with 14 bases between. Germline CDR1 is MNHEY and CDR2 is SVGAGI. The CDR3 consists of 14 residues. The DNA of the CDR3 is TGTGCCAGCAGTTACACCCTTGAATATAGGCCCCAGCATTTT. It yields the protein CASSYTLEYRPQHF.

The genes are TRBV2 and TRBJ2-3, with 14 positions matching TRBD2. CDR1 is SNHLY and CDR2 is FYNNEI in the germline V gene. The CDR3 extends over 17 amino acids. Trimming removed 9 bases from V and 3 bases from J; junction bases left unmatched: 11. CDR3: CASHGTSGGEGTDTQYF. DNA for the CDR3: TGTGCCAGTCATGGGACTAGCGGGGGCGAGGGGACAGATACGCAGTATTTT.

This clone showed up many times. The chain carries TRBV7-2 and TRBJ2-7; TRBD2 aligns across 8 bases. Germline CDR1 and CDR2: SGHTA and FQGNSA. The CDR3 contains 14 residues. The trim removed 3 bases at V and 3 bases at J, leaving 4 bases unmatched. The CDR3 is CASSFTGGDYEQYF. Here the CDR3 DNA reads TGTGCCAGCAGCTTTACCGGGGGGGACTACGAGCAGTACTTC.

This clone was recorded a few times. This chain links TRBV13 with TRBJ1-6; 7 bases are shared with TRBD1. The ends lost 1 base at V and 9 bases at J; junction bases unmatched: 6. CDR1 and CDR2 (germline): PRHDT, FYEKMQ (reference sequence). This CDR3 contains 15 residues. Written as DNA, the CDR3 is TGTGCCAGCAGCTTAGAGAGGGGGCGAGGTTCACCCCTCCACTTT. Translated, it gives CASSLERGRGSPLHF.